This T cell receptor (beta chain) was recorded in a study of beta chain features in type 1 diabetes. Study outcomes and limitations: The influence of HLA type on TCRB rearrangement stayed undetermined. Patients' naive, central memory and Treg TCRB repertoires seemed closer to one another than those of healthy donors.

CDR3 length: 15 residues. With 0 bases removed from V and 8 bases from J, the gap between germline ends came to 14 bases. CDR1 and CDR2 (germline): SGHNT, YYREEE (reference sequence). A word on this clone: Its target is unknown.

The authors took one heparinised blood draw, averaging roughly 100 mL, from each donor. Expressed TCRB transcripts were sequenced, since all the RNA that had been isolated was reverse transcribed. Repertoires were generated with immunoSEQ multiplex PCR, while TCRdb's copy carries only in-frame clones and drops some. This sample has 970,000 or so clones, with roughly 15% found just once. This TCR came from a woman aged 18-35 years in good health. Sequences were obtained from naive CD4+ T cells from blood. The chain employs TRBV5-4 and TRBJ1-4; D may be TRBD1 (6 bases). The CDR3 is CASSLGPGAGEKLFF. The CDR3 DNA is TGTGCCAGCAGCTTGGGCCCGGGGGCCGGGGAAAAACTGTTTTTT.